The entry that follows covers one T cell receptor (beta chain) sequence. Its antigen is not yet known. Per-base quality was not reported, and no clone a single base away is much larger than it. This sample is drawn from a study of T-cell reconstitution after alpha-beta-depleted transplantation in children listed by TCRdb under 2016. Regarding the complete study: Using TCR repertoire profiling, the study followed T-cell immune reconstitution in a quantitative way in children after TCRalphabeta/CD19-depleted allogeneic hematopoietic cell transplantation. What the work shows at the level of the full study, not this receptor alone: Over subsequent months, a decline in hyperexpanded clone frequencies was noted, and after one year, T-cell counts and TCRbeta diversity were mostly ascribed to newly produced T cells. The apparently early alphabetaT-cell count recovery about two months after transplant was reportedly dependent on only several hundred rapidly expanded clones derived from non-depleted graft cells. In some patients, the high TCRbeta diversity seen at day 60 was put down to recipient T cells and intrathymic progenitors that had survived conditioning.

The treatment or condition label on this specimen signifies: allogeneic hematopoietic cell transplantation with graft depleted of TCRalphabeta T cells and CD19 B cells. Transplant recipients were children who received TCRalphabeta/CD19-depleted allogeneic hematopoietic cell grafts. V ends up 3 bases short and J 3 bases short, with an unmatched junction base count of 21. The CDR3, from cysteine to phenylalanine, totals 22 residues. Only the CDR3 DNA stays, 66 bases, in frame from base 1. CDR1 and CDR2, per the germline V gene, are MGHRA and YSYEKL. Libraries were made using PCR. The reads were generated on an Illumina HiSeq 2500. Molecular barcoding was employed in the preparation of TCR libraries, with unique molecular identifiers being used to normalize TCRbeta repertoire quantification. Starting from the raw public reads, TCRdb applied fastp trimming at Q25, assembled clones with MiXCR and retained in-frame beta chains. Entries that share a CDR3 protein sequence are merged under the most common genes and DNA. This sample comprises hundreds of thousands of distinct CDR3 sequences, around 13% of them detected only once. About 0.79% of the sample lies in the top ten.

This sequence uses TRBV4-1 and TRBJ2-6; the junction holds 9 bases that match TRBD1. The TCR sequence derives from a girl aged 2-10 years with congenital amegakaryocytic thrombocytopenia, due to receive a stem cell transplant. Sequenced here: PBMCs, sampled before TCRalphabeta/CD19-depleted stem cell transplant. The DNA is TGCGCCAGCAGCCAGCCTAGAGCGAGGACAGGGGAATATTCTGGTGGGGCCAACGTCCTGACTTTC. It codes for CASSQPRARTGEYSGGANVLTF.